Listed below are T cell receptor beta chains from one sample, sequenced in a study of OX40 agonist ivuxolimab in advanced cancers. TCRdb keeps only in-frame clones here, not all; method: immunoSEQ multiplex PCR. The sample lists tens of thousands of clones; approximately 90% were seen once. The sample in question was CD4+ or CD8+ T cells sorted from blood, obtained in a trial of the OX40 agonist ivuxolimab. These receptors were collected from an adult with an advanced solid tumor such as melanoma, head and neck, liver or kidney cancer. Both conserved end residues are part of each CDR3. D genes are given only for firm matches.

14	TRBV27	TRBJ2-5	.	TGTGCCAGCAGTTCGGCGGACCGCCAAGAGACCCAGTACTTC	CASSSADRQETQYF
14	TRBV29-1	TRBJ2-3	TRBD1	TGCAGCGTCACGTCCGGACAGGGGGCAGATACGCAGTATTTT	CSVTSGQGADTQYF
15	TRBV29-1	TRBJ2-2	.	TGCAGCGTTGAATTTGCTAGCAGACGTACCGGGGAGCTGTTTTTT	CSVEFASRRTGELFF
16	TRBV9	TRBJ2-5	TRBD2	TGTGCCAGCAGCGTAGGGGGACTAGCGGGAGGCGAGACCCAGTACTTC	CASSVGGLAGGETQYF
16	TRBV13	TRBJ2-7	TRBD2	TGTGCCAGCAGCTTAGGCCTAAAACTAGCGGGAGTCGAGCAGTACTTC	CASSLGLKLAGVEQYF
17	TRBV19	TRBJ1-5	TRBD1	TGTGCCAGTATCGATGACAGGGGGCACGGAGGCAATCAGCCCCAGCATTTT	CASIDDRGHGGNQPQHF
14	TRBV14	TRBJ2-7	.	TGTGCCAGCAGCCCCCAAACGTACGGTAACGAGCAGTACTTC	CASSPQTYGNEQYF
18	TRBV7-3	TRBJ1-5	TRBD1	TGTGCCAGCAGCTTAAGGCATGCAGGGGGCGGGAAGTTTGGACCCCAGCATTTT	CASSLRHAGGGKFGPQHF
11	TRBV19	TRBJ2-5	.	TGTGCCAGTAGTGCAGCAGAGACCCAGTACTTC	CASSAAETQYF
15	TRBV14	TRBJ2-5	TRBD1	TGTGCCAGCAGCCAAGGGACAGGGGGTCAAGAGACCCAGTACTTC	CASSQGTGGQETQYF
16	TRBV11-3	TRBJ2-2	.	TGTGCCAGCAGCTTACGGACAGCTTTCCTGACCGGGGAGCTGTTTTTT	CASSLRTAFLTGELFF
14	TRBV5-6	TRBJ2-5	TRBD2	TGTGCCAGCAGCTTTAGCGGGAGCGGTGAGACCCAGTACTTC	CASSFSGSGETQYF
15	TRBV18	TRBJ2-6	.	TGTGCCAGCTCACCATGGGCACCTGGGGCCAACGTCCTGACTTTC	CASSPWAPGANVLTF
14	TRBV19	TRBJ1-2	.	TGTGCCAGTAGTTTGGGAGCCCGAAGAGATGGCTACACCTTC	CASSLGARRDGYTF
13	TRBV6-5	TRBJ1-4	.	TGTGCCAGCAGTTACTCGGGAGGTGAAAAACTGTTTTTT	CASSYSGGEKLFF
14	TRBV5-1	TRBJ2-5	.	TGCGCCAGCCGGGATGGGACCCCTGGGGCGACCCAGTACTTC	CASRDGTPGATQYF